This T cell receptor beta chain appears in the sequencing data of a study of blood T cell repertoires in COVID-19. Turning to the study itself: In each case, the material was cDNA or gDNA derived from T cells, B-cell-depleted T cells, or PBMCs.

Germline V gene lookup returns CDR1 SGDLS and CDR2 YYNGEE. The CDR3 loop spans 15 amino acids. J lost 2 bases, V lost 4 bases, and 7 bases had no gene match. Assignments of participants to cohorts depended upon their own reported clinical history. In the source study's methods: Amplified reference gene primers provided the basis for estimating nucleated cell counts. This table comes from immunoSEQ multiplex PCR, and its TCRdb copy is limited to in-frame clones, with some not included. The V and J calls and clone size were taken over from that table, and D and trimming were inferred from the DNA. The data hold around 140,000 clones, with roughly 86% observed a single time.

The sample taken for sequencing was PBMCs or T cells enriched from blood (not recorded which). The chain combines TRBV9 with TRBJ2-3, with 7 bases aligning to TRBD1. The source of this sequence is a woman aged 45-65 years with acute COVID-19. CDR3 coding DNA: TGTGCCAGCAGCCGATCGGGACAGATCACAGATACGCAGTATTTT. Its protein product is CASSRSGQITDTQYF.